The entry below describes one TCR beta chain. Its cognate antigen is unknown. The sample originates from a study of cytomegalovirus exposure and HLA in healthy donors. Study outcomes and limitations: A later analysis found first-cohort TCR clusters tended to co-occur in the 95 to 150 validation repertoires.

CDR3 length equals 15 residues. Trimming cost V 5 bases and J 4 bases; bases outside gene matches: 8. Germline assignment: CDR1 MRHNA and CDR2 SNTAGT. Method: immunoSEQ multiplex PCR; TCRdb's copy keeps in-frame clones and lacks some. The sample lists around 300,000 clones; about 90% were seen once. This chain connects TRBV6-4 to TRBJ2-3; 8 nucleotides match TRBD2. Material for sequencing was PBMCs. This TCR came from a woman in her twenties or thirties in good health and CMV-seropositive. The CDR3 loop is CASSKAGEGADTQYF. The CDR3 DNA follows: TGTGCCAGCAGTAAAGCGGGAGAGGGTGCAGATACGCAGTATTTT.